The sequence of this T cell receptor (beta chain) was determined in a study of blood T cell repertoires in COVID-19 (dated by TCRdb to 2019 to 2021). Looking at the study overall: Samples covering the acute and convalescent phases of COVID-19 were provided by collaborators in the United States, Italy and Spain. The prospective study material was composed of cDNA or gDNA derived from T cells, B-cell-depleted T cells, or PBMCs. Where available, HLA class I and class II types were obtained from metadata supplied by the sample provider rather than from assay-based typing. The repertoires were released in a freely available public database intended as a resource for research on the immune response to SARS-CoV-2. Subjects who had been exposed to COVID-19, were actively infected with it, or had recovered from it provided the deeply sampled blood TCRbeta repertoires that made up the dataset. The sample metadata nearly always contained a de-identified subject ID, COVID-19 status, age in years and sex. The samples were drawn from the first 160 participants of the ongoing ImmuneRACE study and from about 1,200 subjects provided by 6 global collaborators. Results and caveats for the whole study, not just this receptor: The amount of clinical and demographic metadata varied by source and participant and was provided uncurated.

Clipping removes 3 bases from V and 0 bases from J, with 4 as the unmatched junction base count. CDR3 length: 15 amino acids, cysteine to phenylalanine. Only the CDR3 part of the read is kept: 45 bases, read in frame from the first base. The germline V gene provides CDR1 SGHNT and CDR2 YENEEA. Collaborating institutions collected whole blood in K2EDTA tubes following their own protocols. Collaborator samples were shipped for TCRbeta analysis as frozen whole blood, isolated PBMCs, or DNA extracted from either sample type. As regards this clone: Which antigen it targets is not known. Per-base qualities were not stored, and no clone one base away is much larger.

The immunoSEQ Assay, a bias-controlled multiplex PCR, was used to amplify TCRbeta CDR3 regions from genomic DNA. The study's processing was this. The number of nucleated cells in each sample was estimated from the amplification of reference gene primers within the assay. To quantify the absolute abundance of each unique TCRbeta CDR3 rearrangement, sequence reads were collapsed and filtered. For each sample, productive Simpson clonality was calculated by taking the square root of Simpson's diversity index across productive rearrangements. In TCRdb, the immuneACCESS table is reduced to in-frame sequences with V and J assigned. These tables do not hold every clone; where another copy was compared, an unresolved V gene accounts for under half, and the others remain unexplained. The V and J calls and clone size are taken from that table; D and trimming were inferred from the DNA. This sample comprises around 170,000 clones, roughly nine tenths of them detected only once. Roughly 2.9% of the sample goes to the ten largest clones.

The chain employs TRBV11-3 and TRBJ2-7; TRBD2 matches 8 bases in the middle. The specimen was peripheral blood. The receptor comes from a woman aged 25 to 39 with active or convalescent COVID-19. This receptor has the CDR3 CASSLGTSPSYEQYF. The sequenced DNA: TGTGCCAGCAGCTTGGGGACTAGTCCCTCCTACGAGCAGTACTTC. Full variable domain (CDR3 extended with the reference TRBV11-3 and TRBJ2-7 proteins): EAGVVQSPRYKIIEKKQPVAFWCNPISGHNTLYWYLQNLGQGPELLIRYENEEAVDDSQLPKDRFSAERLKGVDSTLKIQPAELGDSAVYLCASSLGTSPSYEQYFGPGTRLTVT.